The 18 T cell receptor beta chains below come from one sample, sequenced in a study of cytomegalovirus exposure and HLA in healthy donors. Profiling relied on immunoSEQ multiplex PCR, and the TCRdb table lists in-frame clones only, not all of them. The table lists 110,000 or so clones, more than 75% of them singletons, with roughly 2% in the top ten. The sequenced sample was PBMCs. These receptor sequences come from a young woman in good health and CMV-seronegative.

This chain links TRBV6-6 with TRBJ2-7, with D possibly being TRBD1 (6 bases). V was shortened by 5 bases and J by 0 bases, with 11 bases between the two germline ends. The CDR3 sequence is 14 residues long. The V gene's germline CDR1 is MNHNY and CDR2 SVGAGI (reference sequence). The CDR3 DNA follows: TGTGCCAGCAGTGGACAGACTGGCTCCTACGAGCAGTACTTC. It codes for CASSGQTGSYEQYF.

The genes are TRBV10-3 and TRBJ2-4; a possible D gene is TRBD1 (6 bases). The CDR3 has 13 amino acids. Germline V lookup: CDR1 ENHRY, CDR2 SYGVKD. V was cut by 0 bases and J by 9 bases, with 9 bases left in between. Here the CDR3 reads CAISESQGGIQYF. CDR3 coding DNA: TGTGCCATCAGTGAGTCACAGGGTGGCATTCAGTACTTC.

V usage is TRBV19 and J usage is TRBJ2-3; no clear D gene. From germline, CDR1 is LNHDA and CDR2 SQIVND (reference sequence). CDR3 size: 14 residues. Between the trimmed V and J ends, which lost 3 bases and 0 bases, there was a span of 7 bases. CDR3 in DNA: TGTGCCAGTAGTATTCCATTTAGCACAGATACGCAGTATTTT. Its translation is CASSIPFSTDTQYF.

The chain carries TRBV5-1 and TRBJ1-1; D is perhaps TRBD1 (5 bases). From germline, CDR1 is SGHRS and CDR2 YFSETQ. The CDR3 is 13 amino acids. Trimming pared 1 base from V and 5 bases from J, leaving 9 bases between. This CDR3 is CASSLNGGTEAFF. Here the CDR3 DNA reads TGCGCCAGCAGCTTGAACGGGGGGACTGAAGCTTTCTTT.

This CDR3 is CASSAAGQAGELFF. CDR3 nucleotides: TGCGCCAGCAGCGCCGCCGGACAAGCCGGGGAGCTGTTTTTT. The chain combines TRBV5-1 with TRBJ2-2, with TRBD1 as a possible D gene (5 bases). Germline V gene sequence: CDR1 SGHRS, CDR2 YFSETQ. The CDR3 length is 14 residues. V was clipped by 4 bases and J by 6 bases, with 13 bases between them. Drawing the rest from reference TRBV5-1 and TRBJ2-2, the complete variable domain is KAGVTQTPRYLIKTRGQQVTLSCSPISGHRSVSWYQQTPGQGLQFLFEYFSETQRNKGNFPGRFSGRQFSNSRSEMNVSTLELGDSALYLCASSAAGQAGELFFGEGSRLTVL.

The CDR3 DNA is TGCGCCAGCAAAACCGGGACAGCTAATTCACCCCTCCACTTT. This sequence encodes CASKTGTANSPLHF. The chain uses TRBV5-1 and TRBJ1-6, with 7 bases aligning to TRBD1. The CDR3 is 14 residues long. Trimming took 6 bases from V and 6 from J; bases not matched to a gene: 6. Germline CDR1 SGHRS, CDR2 YFSETQ.

The J gene is TRBJ1-1, the V gene TRBV6-5, with 8 bases identical to TRBD1. Germline loops: CDR1 MNHEY, CDR2 SVGAGI. The CDR3 loop spans 16 amino acids. With V trimmed by 0 bases and J by 4 bases, 7 bases remained unmatched. The CDR3 protein is CASSYSRTGSATEAFF. The CDR3 nucleotides read TGTGCCAGCAGTTACTCGCGGACAGGGAGTGCCACTGAAGCTTTCTTT.

The chain carries TRBV6-5 and TRBJ1-3, with D uncertain. The V and J ends lost 6 bases and 2 bases respectively, with 14 bases between them. Looked up from germline, CDR1 is MNHEY and CDR2 is SVGAGI. The CDR3 runs to 15 residues. In DNA, the CDR3 is TGTGCCAGCAGCCCAGTTAATGTACCTGGAAACACCATATATTTT. Translation gives CASSPVNVPGNTIYF.

The chain employs TRBV7-2 and TRBJ1-5, with a weak D call TRBD1 (6 bases). The CDR3 loop spans 14 amino acids. The germline V gene has CDR1 SGHTA and CDR2 FQGNSA. V was pared by 5 bases and J by 6 bases, with 14 bases between. The DNA for the CDR3 is TGTGCCAGCAGCCGGACAGCTGGGCTTCAGCCCCAGCATTTT. This gives the protein CASSRTAGLQPQHF.

In nucleotides, the CDR3 is TGTGCCAGCAGCAGCTTAGACCGATGGAGGGGCCAAGAGACCCAGTACTTC. It specifies CASSSLDRWRGQETQYF. The chain has TRBV11-3 and TRBJ2-5, with D possibly matching TRBD2 (6 bases). Trimming took 5 bases from V and 1 from J, leaving 20 bases between them. Germline V gives CDR1 SGHNT, CDR2 YENEEA. The CDR3 length is 17 residues.

The chain joins TRBV9 to TRBJ2-5; 16 positions agree with TRBD2. The CDR3 loop spans 16 amino acids. With V trimmed by 3 bases and J by 2 bases, 1 base remained unmatched. Per germline, CDR1 SGDLS and CDR2 YYNGEE. CDR3 bases: TGTGCCAGCAGCGCGGGACTAGCGGGGGGGCAAGAGACCCAGTACTTC. This encodes CASSAGLAGGQETQYF.

This sequence joins TRBV19 and TRBJ2-7; 8 bases agree with TRBD1. V was clipped by 4 bases and J by 1 base; unmatched bases: 12. Per germline, CDR1 LNHDA and CDR2 SQIVND (reference sequence). This CDR3 is built from 17 residues. For the CDR3, the DNA is TGTGCCAGTAGTAGCCCCGGAGGGACAGGTCGATCCTACGAGCAGTACTTC. Amino acid sequence: CASSSPGGTGRSYEQYF. Filled out from reference TRBV19 and TRBJ2-7, the complete variable domain reads DGGITQSPKYLFRKEGQNVTLSCEQNLNHDAMYWYRQDPGQGLRLIYYSQIVNDFQKGDIAEGYSVSREKKESFPLTVTSAQKNPTAFYLCASSSPGGTGRSYEQYFGPGTRLTVT.

This chain's CDR3 is CATSSQGGPQETQYF. The DNA of the CDR3 is TGTGCCACCAGCAGCCAGGGGGGCCCCCAAGAGACCCAGTACTTC. V gene TRBV15 combines with J gene TRBJ2-5; perhaps TRBD1 as D (7 bases). There are 15 residues in the CDR3. Germline V CDR1 and CDR2: LNHNV, YYDKDF (reference sequence). V was shortened by 3 bases and J by 1 base, with 12 bases between the two germline ends.

The CDR3: CSVEVGVFGELFF. The DNA of the CDR3 is TGCAGCGTTGAAGTCGGGGTTTTCGGGGAGCTGTTTTTT. The J gene is TRBJ2-2, the V gene TRBV29-1; a weak D match, TRBD2 (5 bases). The CDR3 is 13 amino acids. CDR1 and CDR2 from the germline V gene are SQVTM and ANQGSEA. Trimming left V 1 base short and J 7 bases short, with 10 bases between.

CDR3 bases: TGTGCCAGCAGCTTCGGGGGGTTTCAGCCCCAGCATTTT. Amino acids: CASSFGGFQPQHF. This sequence joins TRBV11-2 and TRBJ1-5; weak D call: TRBD1 (5 bases). Germline loops: CDR1 SGHAT, CDR2 FQNNGV. This CDR3 is 13 amino acids long. The V end lost 3 bases, the J end lost 6 bases, and 9 bases lay between the germline ends.

J is TRBJ2-3 and V is TRBV5-8; D is perhaps TRBD2 (5 bases). Germline loops: CDR1 SGHTS, CDR2 YDEGEE. The CDR3 runs to 15 residues. V gave up 5 bases and J gave up 1 base, with 14 bases separating them. CDR3 sequence: CASRHARRGTDTQYF. The CDR3 DNA is TGTGCCAGCAGACATGCGCGGCGGGGCACAGATACGCAGTATTTT.

V is TRBV5-6 and J is TRBJ1-5; 7 bases match TRBD1. This CDR3 contains 13 residues. The germline V gene has CDR1 SGHDT and CDR2 YYEEEE. J gave up 6 bases and V 3 bases, and 3 bases lay outside the gene matches. The CDR3 DNA follows: TGTGCCAGCAGCTACAGGGACAGTCAGCCCCAGCATTTT. This translates into CASSYRDSQPQHF.

CDR3 nucleotide sequence: TGCGCCAGCAGCTTGGCCGATGGCGGAGGCCAAGAGACCCAGTACTTC. This gives the protein CASSLADGGGQETQYF. This chain links TRBV5-1 with TRBJ2-5; a possible D gene is TRBD2 (5 bases). The CDR3 is 16 amino acids. The V gene's germline CDR1 is SGHRS and CDR2 YFSETQ. The germline V and J ends were trimmed by 0 bases and 1 base, with 13 bases remaining between them.